The 22 T cell receptor beta chains reported below all come from one sample, sequenced in a study of cytomegalovirus exposure and HLA in healthy donors. PCR employed 60 Vbeta and 13 Jbeta primers. Profiled with immunoSEQ multiplex PCR; TCRdb holds only in-frame clones, not every one. The sample carries some 150,000 clones, 80% to 90% recorded once. Sequencing used PBMCs. The source is a man aged 50 to 59 in good health and CMV-seropositive.

The chain combines TRBV14 with TRBJ2-1; 7 bases map to TRBD2. V gave up 0 bases and J gave up 2 bases; unmatched junction bases: 1. The CDR3 has 15 residues. The germline gives CDR1 SGHDN, CDR2 FVKESK. The DNA for the CDR3 is TGTGCCAGCAGCCAAGAAGCGGGGCCCTACAATGAGCAGTTCTTC. This codes for CASSQEAGPYNEQFF.

The chain links TRBV4-1 to TRBJ1-1; tentative D call: TRBD1 (5 bases). Germline V CDR1 and CDR2: MGHRA, YSYEKL. Trimming left V 2 bases short and J 6 bases short, with 13 bases between. The CDR3 has 14 amino acids. CDR3 residues: CASSQYSGWAEAFF. The CDR3 bases are TGCGCCAGCAGCCAATATTCAGGGTGGGCTGAAGCTTTCTTT.

This sequence joins TRBV30 and TRBJ2-5, with 7 nucleotides matching TRBD2. This CDR3 is 14 amino acids long. V dropped 3 bases and J dropped 7; count of bases not matched to a gene: 11. Germline loops: CDR1 GTSNPN, CDR2 SVGIG (reference sequence). CDR3 sequence (DNA): TGTGCCTGGAGCGTCGGGGGGAACCCGTGGACCCAGTACTTC. It translates to CAWSVGGNPWTQYF.

The chain links TRBV11-2 to TRBJ2-1, with 8 bases matching TRBD2. The CDR3 length is 14 residues. J lost 10 bases, V lost 6 bases, and 11 bases had no gene match. Germline V gene lookup returns CDR1 SGHAT and CDR2 FQNNGV. CDR3 DNA sequence: TGTGCCAGCAGTCCGTTCTCCCGGGGGGGAGAGCAGTTCTTC. It translates to CASSPFSRGGEQFF.

This sequence joins TRBV5-4 and TRBJ2-3, with 9 bases identical to TRBD2. The CDR3 totals 17 residues. Germline assignment: CDR1 SGHNT and CDR2 YYREEE (reference sequence). With V trimmed by 3 bases and J by 4 bases, 12 bases remained unmatched. The CDR3 DNA reads TGTGCCAGCAGCTCCTCCTCGGGGACTAGCCCGGCAGATACGCAGTATTTT. Protein product: CASSSSSGTSPADTQYF.

This rearrangement joins TRBV7-8 to TRBJ2-3; 12 positions agree with TRBD2. Trimming removed 6 bases from V and 5 bases from J; junction bases left unmatched: 9. The CDR3 sequence is 16 residues long. CDR1 is SGHVS, CDR2 FQNEAQ, per germline. DNA for the CDR3: TGTGCCAGCAGAAGTTCTAGCGGGGGGGTTGGAGATACGCAGTATTTT. Its translation is CASRSSSGGVGDTQYF.

The chain has TRBV30 and TRBJ1-3; 7 bases map to TRBD1. Per germline, CDR1 GTSNPN and CDR2 SVGIG (reference sequence). The CDR3 extends over 14 amino acids. With V trimmed by 5 bases and J by 2 bases, 6 bases remained unmatched. DNA for the CDR3: TGTGCCTGGGGGGGACAGTCAACTGGAAACACCATATATTTT. This sequence encodes CAWGGQSTGNTIYF.

The CDR3 region is CASSLLRKGTEAFF. The CDR3 DNA reads as TGTGCCAGCAGCTTACTACGAAAGGGGACTGAAGCTTTCTTT. This chain links TRBV7-9 with TRBJ1-1, with D tentatively TRBD1 (5 bases). The CDR3 spans 14 residues. Germline loops: CDR1 SEHNR, CDR2 FQNEAQ (reference sequence). Trimming took 2 bases from V and 5 from J, leaving 12 bases between them.

The V and J genes are TRBV19 and TRBJ1-5; TRBD1 agrees at 9 bases. The CDR3 covers 13 residues. Germline lookup yields CDR1 LNHDA and CDR2 SQIVND (reference sequence). The ends lost 6 bases at V and 9 bases at J; junction bases unmatched: 6. CDR3 sequence: CASRGQGRPPQHF. DNA of the CDR3: TGTGCCAGTAGGGGACAGGGAAGGCCGCCCCAGCATTTT.

A word on this clone: A junction end diverges from the germline sequence, so it may reflect a read error. The chain's CDR3 is CASSLSTGGLVAF. CDR3 sequence (DNA): TGTGCCAGCAGTTTATCGACAGGGGGCCTTGTCGCCTTC. The chain has TRBV27 and TRBJ1-2; TRBD1 agrees at 10 bases. This CDR3 is 13 amino acids long. The germline CDR1 and CDR2 sequences are MNHEY and SMNVEV (reference sequence).

The rearrangement joins TRBV6-1 to TRBJ2-7; possibly TRBD1 for D (6 bases). Germline CDR1 is MNHNS and CDR2 is SASEGT. V lost 6 bases to trimming and J lost 0 bases, with 12 bases between them. CDR3 length: 14 residues. The CDR3 DNA is TGTGCCAGCAGCCCCCGAGGGGGCTCCTACGAGCAGTACTTC. Protein product: CASSPRGGSYEQYF.

This chain uses TRBV30 with TRBJ1-2, with TRBD1 as a possible D gene (6 bases). The CDR3 covers 13 residues. CDR1 is GTSNPN and CDR2 is SVGIG in the germline V gene (reference sequence). Trimming removed 2 bases from V and 2 bases from J, with 9 bases in between. CDR3 sequence reads: CAWSLDRNYGYTF. The CDR3 region has the DNA TGTGCCTGGAGTTTGGACAGAAACTATGGCTACACCTTC.

The chain employs TRBV14 and TRBJ2-3; D call uncertain. The CDR3 spans 13 residues. Germline V gives CDR1 SGHDN, CDR2 FVKESK. The ends were cut back, 1 base at V and 4 bases at J, with 6 bases in the middle. CDR3 in amino acids: CASSQVRADTQYF. The CDR3 bases are TGTGCCAGCAGCCAAGTTCGGGCAGATACGCAGTATTTT.

The DNA for the CDR3 is TGTGCCAGCAGCGAGGGAGGAGGGCACAATGAGCAGTTCTTC. It is translated as CASSEGGGHNEQFF. The rearrangement joins TRBV7-2 to TRBJ2-1; D might be TRBD2 (6 bases). This CDR3 spans 14 amino acids. V shed 5 bases and J shed 5 bases, with 13 bases lying between them. Germline loops: CDR1 SGHTA, CDR2 FQGNSA. The full variable domain, its missing parts supplied by reference TRBV7-2 and TRBJ2-1, is GAGVSQSPSNKVTEKGKDVELRCDPISGHTALYWYRQSLGQGLEFLIYFQGNSAPDKSGLPSDRFSAERTGGSVSTLTIQRTQQEDSAVYLCASSEGGGHNEQFFGPGTRLTVL.

CDR3 region: CASTSQETQYF. The CDR3, as DNA: TGTGCCAGCACCTCGCAAGAGACCCAGTACTTC. The genes are TRBV28 and TRBJ2-5; D gene uncertain. The CDR3 runs to 11 residues. CDR1 and CDR2 from the germline V gene are MDHEN and SYDVKM. Trimming took off 7 bases at V and 2 bases at J, with 5 bases between the two ends.

The chain employs TRBV4-3 and TRBJ1-2; possible D gene TRBD1, 6 bases. The V and J ends lost 3 bases and 4 bases respectively, with 12 bases between them. The CDR3 is 14 amino acids. Germline V gene lookup returns CDR1 LGHNA and CDR2 YSLEER. In DNA form, the CDR3 reads TGCGCCAGCAGCCATTTCACAGGGTTCTATGGCTACACCTTC. This sequence encodes CASSHFTGFYGYTF.

This sequence joins TRBV5-1 and TRBJ2-7, with D perhaps TRBD1 (6 bases). This CDR3 contains 16 residues. Trimming took 4 bases from V and 1 from J, leaving 18 bases between them. From germline, CDR1 is SGHRS and CDR2 YFSETQ. CDR3 region: CASSPDLTGQSYEQYF. The CDR3 DNA reads as TGCGCCAGCAGCCCCGACCTCACAGGGCAGTCCTACGAGCAGTACTTC.

This chain links TRBV7-3 with TRBJ2-5; the match to TRBD2 covers 12 bases. Germline CDR1 is SGHTA and CDR2 is FQGTGA. The V and J ends lost 2 bases and 5 bases, in that order; junction bases with no gene match: 3. The CDR3 has 15 residues. The CDR3 reads CASSLGLAGRETQYF. In DNA, the CDR3 is TGTGCCAGCAGCTTAGGACTAGCGGGGAGGGAGACCCAGTACTTC.

This chain joins TRBV5-6 and TRBJ2-7; TRBD1 agrees at 11 bases. CDR1 is SGHDT, CDR2 YYEEEE, per germline. J lost 3 bases, V lost 0 bases, and 2 bases had no gene match. There are 15 residues in the CDR3. CDR3 residues: CASSLEGTGGYEQYF. In DNA form, the CDR3 reads TGTGCCAGCAGCTTGGAGGGGACAGGGGGCTACGAGCAGTACTTC.

Points on this clone: One junction end does not reproduce the germline sequence, and a read error may be involved. The chain recombines TRBV5-4 with TRBJ1-2, with a possible D match to TRBD1 (6 bases). The CDR3 is 13 residues long. The V gene's germline CDR1 is SGHNT and CDR2 YYREEE (reference sequence). The CDR3 DNA reads TGTGCCAGCAGCTCCGGACAGTCTTATGTCTACACCTTC. Protein: CASSSGQSYVYTF.

This sequence joins TRBV2 and TRBJ2-2, with TRBD1 as a possible D gene (5 bases). The ends were cut back, 8 bases at V and 4 bases at J, with 8 bases in the middle. The CDR3 is made up of 12 amino acids. Looked up from germline, CDR1 is SNHLY and CDR2 is FYNNEI. The CDR3 sequence: CASRRGTGELFF. In DNA form, the CDR3 reads TGTGCCAGCCGAAGGGGCACCGGGGAGCTGTTTTTT.

On this clone itself: A read error may produce the germline difference seen at one junction end. V usage is TRBV13 and J usage is TRBJ1-2; 12 nucleotides line up with TRBD1. Germline V CDR1 and CDR2: PRHDT, FYEKMQ (reference sequence). CDR3 size: 15 residues. CDR3 amino acids: CASSVGTGGEAGYTF. CDR3 nucleotide sequence: TGTGCCAGCAGCGTAGGGACAGGGGGCGAAGCTGGCTACACCTTC.